The 11 T cell receptor beta chains listed next were all sequenced from one sample in a study of shared clonotypes between healthy human individuals. TCRdb keeps only in-frame clones here, not all; method: immunoSEQ multiplex PCR. This sample carries about 2 million clones, roughly 94% of them seen once, and the ten largest clones take 0.13%. The specimen was naive CD4+ T cells sorted from blood. Indicated subset: CD45RA+ positively selected. The receptors shown here come from a man aged 18 to 29 in good health.

V gene TRBV11-2 combines with J gene TRBJ2-7, with D tentatively TRBD1 (6 bases). The V end was cut by 5 bases, the J end by 4 bases, with 21 bases between. CDR1 and CDR2 (germline): SGHAT, FQNNGV. The CDR3 has 16 amino acids. CDR3 residues: CASSPFPLQGVYEQYF. CDR3 coding DNA: TGTGCCAGCAGCCCATTCCCCCTACAGGGAGTATACGAGCAGTACTTC.

Concerning this clone itself: In the same sample, other DNA sequences code for this CDR3. V is TRBV7-2 and J is TRBJ2-7; 8 bases line up with TRBD2. Trimming at V came to 1 base and at J to 1 base, leaving 3 bases not matched to a gene. Looked up from germline, CDR1 is SGHTA and CDR2 is FQGNSA. The CDR3 spans 15 residues. CDR3 sequence: CASSLDTSGSYEQYF. In nucleotides, the CDR3 is TGTGCCAGCAGCTTAGATACTAGCGGTTCCTACGAGCAGTACTTC.

This clone was detected only once. The chain recombines TRBV5-1 with TRBJ2-2; D unclear. The CDR3 is 15 residues long. CDR1 is SGHRS and CDR2 is YFSETQ in the germline V gene. Trimming left V 0 bases short and J 7 bases short, with 13 bases between. The CDR3 region has the DNA TGCGCCAGCAGCTTGGAATTAGCATGGGGCGGGGAGCTGTTTTTT. As protein: CASSLELAWGGELFF.

The chain has TRBV5-1 and TRBJ1-1, with D unresolved. The CDR3 spans 14 residues. V lost 0 bases to trimming and J lost 0 bases, with 6 bases between them. Germline-derived CDR1 and CDR2 are SGHRS and YFSETQ. The CDR3 is CASSLEQMNTEAFF. CDR3 in DNA: TGCGCCAGCAGCTTGGAACAGATGAACACTGAAGCTTTCTTT.

Only one count was recorded for this clone. The chain links TRBV5-6 to TRBJ2-5; no clear D gene. The germline CDR1 and CDR2 sequences are SGHDT and YYEEEE. The V and J ends lost 1 base and 5 bases respectively, with 12 bases between them. The CDR3 runs 14 residues. CDR3 nucleotide sequence: TGTGCCAGCAGCTTGACTGGGCCTGGGGAGACCCAGTACTTC. Protein: CASSLTGPGETQYF. The full variable domain, in which reference TRBV5-6 and TRBJ2-5 provide the parts outside the CDR3, is DAGVTQSPTHLIKTRGQQVTLRCSPKSGHDTVSWYQQALGQGPQFIFQYYEEEERQRGNFPDRFSGHQFPNYSSELNVNALLLGDSALYLCASSLTGPGETQYFGPGTRLLVL.

This clone came up a few times. V gene TRBV2 combines with J gene TRBJ2-2; maybe TRBD1 (6 bases). The CDR3 is made up of 14 amino acids. V was pared by 6 bases and J by 6 bases, with 14 bases between. CDR1 is SNHLY, CDR2 FYNNEI, per germline. CDR3 sequence reads: CASRVTGTAGELFF. The CDR3 DNA reads TGTGCCAGCAGGGTTACAGGGACGGCCGGGGAGCTGTTTTTT. The whole variable domain, remainder taken from reference TRBV2 and TRBJ2-2, is EPEVTQTPSHQVTQMGQEVILRCVPISNHLYFYWYRQILGQKVEFLVSFYNNEISEKSEIFDDQFSVERPDGSNFTLKIRSTKLEDSAMYFCASRVTGTAGELFFGEGSRLTVL.

CDR3 sequence reads: CASSDLANTGELFF. Written as DNA, the CDR3 is TGTGCCAGCAGCGACCTAGCGAACACCGGGGAGCTGTTTTTT. The genes are TRBV7-9 and TRBJ2-2; D is uncertain. V dropped 5 bases and J dropped 0 bases, with 7 bases sitting between them. The CDR3 is 14 amino acids. Germline assignment: CDR1 SEHNR and CDR2 FQNEAQ (reference sequence).

CDR3 protein: CASSGDSGNQPQHF. CDR3 sequence (DNA): TGTGCCAGCAGTGGAGACTCGGGGAATCAGCCCCAGCATTTT. The gene calls are TRBV25-1 and TRBJ1-5, with no clear D. This CDR3 has 14 residues. The germline CDR1 and CDR2 sequences are MGHDK and SYGVNS. V was clipped by 4 bases and J by 4 bases, with 11 bases between them.

This clone was detected only once. This sequence joins TRBV11-2 and TRBJ2-2, with D possibly called TRBD1 or TRBD2 (6 bases each). V was cut by 4 bases and J by 7 bases, with 16 bases left in between. From germline, CDR1 is SGHAT and CDR2 FQNNGV. This CDR3 has 15 residues. CDR3 amino acids: CASSSLGGLDGELFF. CDR3 DNA sequence: TGTGCCAGCAGCTCCCTAGGGGGGTTGGACGGGGAGCTGTTTTTT.

V and J are TRBV10-3 and TRBJ2-1, with D tentatively TRBD1 or TRBD2 (5 bases each). The CDR3 totals 15 residues. V lost 0 bases and J 7 bases, leaving 13 bases between the germline ends. Germline lookup yields CDR1 ENHRY and CDR2 SYGVKD. The CDR3: CAISESGLEENEQFF. The DNA for the CDR3 is TGTGCCATCAGTGAGTCGGGGCTGGAGGAAAATGAGCAGTTCTTC.

The rearrangement uses TRBV6-1 and TRBJ2-7; tentative D call: TRBD1 (6 bases). Per the germline V gene, CDR1 is MNHNS and CDR2 is SASEGT. The CDR3 loop spans 15 amino acids. Trimming pared 0 bases from V and 2 bases from J, leaving 11 bases between. CDR3 sequence reads: CASSEAQGIPYEQYF. The DNA of the CDR3 is TGTGCCAGCAGTGAAGCGCAGGGGATACCCTACGAGCAGTACTTC.